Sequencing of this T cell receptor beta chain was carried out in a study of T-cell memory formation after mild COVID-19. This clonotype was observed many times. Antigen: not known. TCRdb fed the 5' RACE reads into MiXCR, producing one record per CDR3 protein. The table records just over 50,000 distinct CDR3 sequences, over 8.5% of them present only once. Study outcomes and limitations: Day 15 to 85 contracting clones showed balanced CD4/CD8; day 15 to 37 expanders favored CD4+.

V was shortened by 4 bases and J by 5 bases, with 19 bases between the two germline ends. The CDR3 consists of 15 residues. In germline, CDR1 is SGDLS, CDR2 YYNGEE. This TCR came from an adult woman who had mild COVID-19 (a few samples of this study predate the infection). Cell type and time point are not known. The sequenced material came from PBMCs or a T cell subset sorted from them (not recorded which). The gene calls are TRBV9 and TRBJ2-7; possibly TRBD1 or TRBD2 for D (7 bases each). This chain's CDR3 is CASSKADRAGDEQYF. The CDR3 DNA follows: TGTGCCAGCAGCAAAGCTGACAGGGCGGGGGACGAGCAGTACTTC.